In its sample, the clone carrying this TCR beta chain was seen a few times. Its antigen is not known. This CDR3 contains 11 residues. Germline V gene data show CDR1 as MNHNS and CDR2 as SASEGT. Trimming took off 6 bases at V and 5 bases at J, with 6 bases between the two ends. The sample belongs to a study of blood T cells in healthy people across ages. Overall study findings and caveats: Age brought a roughly linear fall in TCR beta diversity measured per million T cells. It was not possible, with unsorted PBMCs, to conclusively compare naive and antigen-experienced cells.

Sample-barcoded 5' priming and a J-beta primer mix drove a second PCR of 7 to 11 cycles. Via MiXCR, TCRdb re-called the 5' RACE reads, giving one row per CDR3 protein. The table records approximately 600,000 distinct CDR3 sequences, roughly 53% of them present only once. V gene TRBV6-1 combines with J gene TRBJ2-3; D not certain. The sample taken for sequencing was blood. The sequence was obtained from a man in his sixties in good health. As DNA, the CDR3 is TGTGCCAGCAGGATTAGAGATACGCAGTATTTT. This sequence encodes CASRIRDTQYF.